These T cell receptor beta chains were read from a single sample in a study of blood T cell repertoires in COVID-19. Assay: immunoSEQ multiplex PCR; the TCRdb copy retains only in-frame clones and omits some. Of 450,000 to 500,000 clones listed, 70% to 90% were seen once; the top ten hold 3% to 4%. Material: peripheral blood. Every receptor here comes from a human donor in a cohort sampled during active COVID-19. The CDR3 runs from the conserved cysteine through the conserved F or W. The order of the fields is V gene, J gene, clone size, D gene, CDR3 protein, CDR3 DNA. D genes are given only for firm matches. Only part of the rows carry a size: once, few, many, or a class if the clone is expanded.

TRBV28	TRBJ1-2	NA	NA	CASSPATRKGYGYTF	TGTGCCAGCAGTCCAGCCACGCGGAAAGGCTATGGCTACACCTTC
TRBV4-1	TRBJ1-6	few	NA	CASSQANSPLHF	TGCGCCAGCAGCCAGGCTAATTCACCCCTCCACTTT
TRBV28	TRBJ1-1	NA	NA	CASSLKLLHPEAFF	TGTGCCAGCAGTTTAAAGTTACTGCACCCTGAAGCTTTCTTT
TRBV4-3	TRBJ1-6	NA	NA	CASSPQDAGDSPLHF	TGCGCCAGCAGCCCCCAAGACGCGGGAGATTCACCCCTCCACTTT
TRBV7-2	TRBJ2-5	NA	TRBD2	CASSLDSSGRAGETQYF	TGTGCCAGCAGCTTAGATTCTTCCGGGAGGGCCGGAGAGACCCAGTACTTC
TRBV7-3	TRBJ2-1	once	TRBD2	CASNPYSLPGLARFNEQFF	TGTGCCAGCAACCCCTACTCTTTACCGGGACTAGCTCGGTTCAATGAGCAGTTCTTC
TRBV6-4	TRBJ2-5	NA	NA	CASSENGRGEETQYF	TGTGCCAGCAGTGAAAACGGCAGGGGCGAAGAGACCCAGTACTTC
TRBV6-5	TRBJ1-1	NA	TRBD1	CASSTGTGWAEAFF	TGTGCCAGCAGTACCGGGACAGGATGGGCTGAAGCTTTCTTT
TRBV5-1	TRBJ2-1	NA	NA	CASGQRSSYNEQFF	TGCGCCAGCGGCCAGCGGAGCTCCTACAATGAGCAGTTCTTC
TRBV28	TRBJ2-3	NA	NA	CASSLMSPSGRTDTQYF	TGTGCCAGCAGTCTAATGAGTCCGAGTGGGCGCACAGATACGCAGTATTTT
TRBV27	TRBJ2-7	NA	TRBD1	CASSPWDRVNYEQYF	TGTGCCAGCAGTCCGTGGGACAGGGTAAACTACGAGCAGTACTTC
TRBV2	TRBJ1-2	few	NA	CASTGHISGYGYTF	TGTGCCAGCACCGGCCACATTTCAGGCTATGGCTACACCTTC
TRBV11-2	TRBJ2-5	NA	TRBD1	CASSARTGGPQETQYF	TGTGCCAGCAGCGCCAGGACAGGGGGACCCCAAGAGACCCAGTACTTC
TRBV9	TRBJ2-1	NA	TRBD2	CASSVGVGGSSYNEQFF	TGTGCCAGCAGCGTAGGGGTGGGAGGGAGCTCCTACAATGAGCAGTTCTTC
TRBV14	TRBJ1-1	NA	NA	CASSPVVNTEAFF	TGTGCCAGCAGCCCGGTAGTGAACACTGAAGCTTTCTTT
TRBV11-3	TRBJ2-2	NA	TRBD1	CASSLDGGQAGRELFF	TGTGCCAGCAGCTTAGATGGTGGACAGGCCGGTAGGGAGCTGTTTTTT
TRBV7-3	TRBJ2-3	once	NA	CASSLQGGTNTQYF	TGTGCCAGCAGCTTACAGGGAGGAACTAATACGCAGTATTTT
TRBV7-3	TRBJ2-7	few	NA	CASSFGTAGEQYF	TGTGCCAGCAGCTTCGGGACTGCAGGCGAGCAGTACTTC
TRBV9	TRBJ2-6	NA	NA	CASSVEGAGANVLTF	TGTGCCAGCAGCGTAGAGGGGGCTGGGGCCAACGTCCTGACTTTC
TRBV3-1/TRBV3-2	TRBJ1-1	NA	NA	CASSQDSEAFF	TGTGCCAGCAGCCAGGACAGTGAAGCTTTCTTT
TRBV29-1	TRBJ1-3	NA	TRBD1	CSARDRYSGNTIYF	TGCAGCGCAAGGGACAGATACTCTGGAAACACCATATATTTT
TRBV7-3	TRBJ2-1	NA	TRBD2	CASSPPGLAGTEQFF	TGTGCCAGCAGCCCTCCGGGACTAGCGGGAACCGAGCAGTTCTTC
TRBV15	TRBJ1-5	NA	NA	CATSRDAVITQPQHF	TGTGCCACCAGCAGAGACGCGGTGATTACCCAGCCCCAGCATTTT
TRBV6-1	TRBJ1-5	NA	TRBD1	CASSKGAGGRDLQPQHF	TGTGCCAGCAGTAAAGGAGCAGGGGGCCGGGATTTACAGCCCCAGCATTTT
TRBV10-3	TRBJ2-3	once	NA	CAISVLETDTQYF	TGTGCCATCAGCGTCTTGGAGACAGATACGCAGTATTTT
TRBV5-4	TRBJ2-7	NA	NA	CASSSRDSPYEQYF	TGTGCCAGCAGCTCACGGGACTCTCCATACGAGCAGTACTTC
TRBV7-9	TRBJ1-2	NA	NA	CASSSITQPLFDGYTF	TGTGCCAGCAGCTCAATAACACAGCCTCTATTTGATGGCTACACCTTC